These 17 T cell receptor beta chains came from one sample sequenced in a study of vaccination effects on CD4 cells after COVID-19. Profiled with immunoSEQ multiplex PCR; TCRdb holds only in-frame clones, not every one. The table lists fewer than 35,000 clones, about 71% of them singletons. Cells that had been cultured for roughly 9 days were the source of isolated CD4+ T cells. These TCRs' antigens remain unknown. The material sequenced was CD4+ T cells from PBMCs cultured without peptide, taken before COVID-19 vaccination. The receptors were sampled from a human donor who received a COVID-19 vaccine.

This clone appeared a single time. V is TRBV14 and J is TRBJ2-5; D call uncertain. The CDR3 totals 15 residues. With 1 base removed from V and 7 bases from J, the gap between germline ends came to 16 bases. Germline V lookup: CDR1 SGHDN, CDR2 FVKESK. CDR3 sequence (DNA): TGTGCCAGCAGCCAAGCGCTCGGGTCGGCCTCGACCCAGTACTTC. Translation gives CASSQALGSASTQYF.

This rearrangement joins TRBV5-4 to TRBJ1-2; D ambiguous. The CDR3 is 14 residues long. The V end was cut by 0 bases, the J end by 8 bases, with 14 bases between. Germline loops: CDR1 SGHNT, CDR2 YYREEE (reference sequence). This CDR3 reads CASSLAGRGYGYTF. In DNA form, the CDR3 reads TGTGCCAGCAGCTTGGCCGGACGGGGTTACGGCTACACCTTC. The whole variable domain, remainder taken from reference TRBV5-4 and TRBJ1-2, is ETGVTQSPTHLIKTRGQQVTLRCSSQSGHNTVSWYQQALGQGPQFIFQYYREEENGRGNFPPRFSGLQFPNYSSELNVNALELDDSALYLCASSLAGRGYGYTFGSGTRLTVV.

CDR3 sequence (DNA): TGTGCCAGCAGCCCCTCGTTCGCCGCGGAGACCCAGTACTTC. It specifies CASSPSFAAETQYF. The rearrangement joins TRBV7-9 to TRBJ2-5, with D hard to call. The length of the CDR3 is 14 residues. V gave up 5 bases and J gave up 5 bases, with 15 bases separating them. Germline V lookup: CDR1 SEHNR, CDR2 FQNEAQ (reference sequence).

This clone was observed a few times. This chain connects TRBV27 to TRBJ2-2, with D tentatively TRBD1 or TRBD2 (5 bases each). Trimming removed 6 bases at V and 1 base at J, with 9 bases between. CDR1 MNHEY and CDR2 SMNVEV come from the germline V gene (reference sequence). The CDR3 length is 14 residues. The CDR3 nucleotides read TGTGCCAGCAGCGGGACGGGGAACACCGGGGAGCTGTTTTTT. This codes for CASSGTGNTGELFF.

V gene TRBV19 combines with J gene TRBJ2-7; weak D call: TRBD2 (5 bases). Germline V CDR1 and CDR2: LNHDA, SQIVND (reference sequence). With 2 bases removed from V and 2 bases from J, the gap between germline ends came to 19 bases. The CDR3 consists of 17 residues. The CDR3 bases are TGTGCCAGTAGTATACGGGCGGGTAGGCCGGGTCCCTACGAGCAGTACTTC. This translates into CASSIRAGRPGPYEQYF. Combining the CDR3 with reference TRBV19 and TRBJ2-7 gives the whole variable domain DGGITQSPKYLFRKEGQNVTLSCEQNLNHDAMYWYRQDPGQGLRLIYYSQIVNDFQKGDIAEGYSVSREKKESFPLTVTSAQKNPTAFYLCASSIRAGRPGPYEQYFGPGTRLTVT.

The J gene is TRBJ2-7, the V gene TRBV3-1 (or the pseudogene TRBV3-2); D might be TRBD1 or TRBD2, each matching 5 bases. The CDR3 spans 15 residues. Germline values: CDR1 LGHDT, CDR2 YNNKEL (reference sequence). Trimming removed 4 bases at V and 2 bases at J, with 15 bases between. Here the CDR3 reads CASSPTGTRAYEQYF. CDR3 sequence (DNA): TGTGCCAGCAGCCCTACCGGGACGCGAGCCTACGAGCAGTACTTC.

The gene calls are TRBV5-6 and TRBJ2-4, with 7 nucleotides matching TRBD1. Per the germline V gene, CDR1 is SGHDT and CDR2 is YYEEEE. With V trimmed by 4 bases and J by 1 base, 2 bases remained unmatched. The CDR3 covers 14 residues. CDR3 sequence: CASSVQGAKNIQYF. CDR3 DNA sequence: TGTGCCAGCAGCGTACAGGGGGCCAAAAACATTCAGTACTTC. Variable domain in full (rest from reference TRBV5-6 and TRBJ2-4): DAGVTQSPTHLIKTRGQQVTLRCSPKSGHDTVSWYQQALGQGPQFIFQYYEEEERQRGNFPDRFSGHQFPNYSSELNVNALLLGDSALYLCASSVQGAKNIQYFGAGTRLSVL.

The chain has TRBV30 and TRBJ2-3, with 11 bases matching TRBD2. Unmatched junction bases numbered 7, after V lost 7 bases and J lost 4 bases. In germline, CDR1 is GTSNPN, CDR2 SVGIG (reference sequence). CDR3 length equals 14 residues. CDR3 loop: CAYTSGGGSDTQYF. In DNA form, the CDR3 reads TGTGCCTACACTAGCGGGGGTGGTTCAGATACGCAGTATTTT.

The V call is TRBV6-1, the J call TRBJ2-2; the D gene is possibly TRBD2 (5 bases). Trimming took off 4 bases at V and 6 bases at J, with 18 bases between the two ends. The germline gives CDR1 MNHNS, CDR2 SASEGT. CDR3 length: 16 residues. The CDR3 nucleotides are TGTGCCAGCAGTGGTAGCTACCCGACGCGGGCCGGGGAGCTGTTTTTT. It encodes CASSGSYPTRAGELFF.

This clone was detected only a few times. CDR3 nucleotide sequence: TGTGCCAGCGCTATAGCGGGAGGGCCGGTCGGGGAGCTGTTTTTT. Its translation: CASAIAGGPVGELFF. The V and J genes are TRBV6-5 and TRBJ2-2; 11 bases are a match to TRBD2. This CDR3 contains 15 residues. The germline V gene has CDR1 MNHEY and CDR2 SVGAGI. V dropped 8 bases and J dropped 7; count of bases not matched to a gene: 9.

This rearrangement joins TRBV28 to TRBJ2-1; 9 positions match TRBD2. The V and J ends lost 3 bases and 4 bases, in that order; junction bases with no gene match: 7. Germline V lookup: CDR1 MDHEN, CDR2 SYDVKM. CDR3 length: 16 amino acids. The CDR3 region has the DNA TGTGCCAGCAGTTTTCTTCTAGCGGGGAGGTACAATGAGCAGTTCTTC. Translation gives CASSFLLAGRYNEQFF.

The chain joins TRBV5-6 to TRBJ2-7; a weak D match, TRBD1 (5 bases). In germline, CDR1 is SGHDT, CDR2 YYEEEE. The V end lost 1 base, the J end lost 6 bases, and 14 bases lay between the germline ends. CDR3 length: 14 amino acids. The CDR3 sequence: CASSLLGKGREQYF. The DNA of the CDR3 is TGTGCCAGCAGCTTGCTGGGAAAGGGGCGCGAGCAGTACTTC.

In this sample, this clone turned up a few times. The chain employs TRBV11-3 and TRBJ2-2; D unclear. Trimming took 0 bases from V and 5 from J, leaving 22 bases between them. Germline CDR1 SGHNT, CDR2 YENEEA. This CDR3 contains 19 residues. This chain's CDR3 is CASSLERGGSQWVTGELFF. DNA for the CDR3: TGTGCCAGCAGCTTAGAGCGAGGCGGAAGTCAGTGGGTGACCGGGGAGCTGTTTTTT.

The chain recombines TRBV5-6 with TRBJ1-1; D possibly corresponds to TRBD1 (5 bases). The CDR3 length is 15 residues. The germline CDR1 and CDR2 sequences are SGHDT and YYEEEE. Trimming shortened V by 5 bases and J by 5 bases, and 19 bases separated the two germline ends. The CDR3 DNA reads TGTGCCAGCAGATATCGGGGGAGAGTGGAGACTGAAGCTTTCTTT. It encodes CASRYRGRVETEAFF.

The count of this clone is one. In DNA, the CDR3 is TGCGCCAGCAGCTTGGCCAGCGGTTCCTACGAGCAGTACTTC. It specifies CASSLASGSYEQYF. This chain links TRBV5-1 with TRBJ2-7; weak D call: TRBD2 (5 bases). Trimming took off 0 bases at V and 1 base at J, with 8 bases between the two ends. The CDR3 consists of 14 residues. The germline V gene has CDR1 SGHRS and CDR2 YFSETQ.

V gene TRBV6-5 combines with J gene TRBJ2-1; TRBD1 matches 8 bases. The CDR3 consists of 14 residues. V gave up 6 bases and J gave up 1 base; unmatched junction bases: 2. The germline V gene encodes CDR1 MNHEY and CDR2 SVGAGI. CDR3 sequence: CASSRTGSYNEQFF. CDR3 coding DNA: TGTGCCAGCAGCCGGACAGGGTCCTACAATGAGCAGTTCTTC.

Only a few counts were recorded for this clone. The genes are TRBV7-9 and TRBJ2-5; either TRBD1 or TRBD2 may supply D (6 bases each). Germline CDR1 SEHNR, CDR2 FQNEAQ (reference sequence). The CDR3 is 16 amino acids. Trimming left V 2 bases short and J 4 bases short, with 17 bases between. CDR3 DNA: TGTGCCAGCAGCTTAATGGTGCGTTGGGGGGCAGAGACCCAGTACTTC. Translating gives CASSLMVRWGAETQYF. The variable domain in full, completed from reference TRBV7-9 and TRBJ2-5, reads DTGVSQNPRHKITKRGQNVTFRCDPISEHNRLYWYRQTLGQGPEFLTYFQNEAQLEKSRLLSDRFSAERPKGSFSTLEIQRTEQGDSAMYLCASSLMVRWGAETQYFGPGTRLLVL.